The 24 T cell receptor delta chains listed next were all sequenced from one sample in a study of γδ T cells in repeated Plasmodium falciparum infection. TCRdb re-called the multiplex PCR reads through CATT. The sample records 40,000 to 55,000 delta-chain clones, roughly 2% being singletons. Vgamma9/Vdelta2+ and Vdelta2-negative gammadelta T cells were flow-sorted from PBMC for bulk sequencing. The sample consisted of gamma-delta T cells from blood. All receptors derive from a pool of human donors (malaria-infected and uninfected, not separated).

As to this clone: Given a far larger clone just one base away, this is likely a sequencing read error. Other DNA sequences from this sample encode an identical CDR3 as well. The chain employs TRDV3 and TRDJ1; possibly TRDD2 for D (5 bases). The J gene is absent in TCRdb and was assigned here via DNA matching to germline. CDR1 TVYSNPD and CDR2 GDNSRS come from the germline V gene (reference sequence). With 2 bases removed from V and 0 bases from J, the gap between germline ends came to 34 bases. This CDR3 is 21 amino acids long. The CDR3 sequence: CAFCRAFKSMRDNSYTDKLIF. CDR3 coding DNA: TGTGCCTTTTGCCGGGCCTTCAAATCGATGAGGGACAACTCGTACACCGATAAACTCATCTTT.

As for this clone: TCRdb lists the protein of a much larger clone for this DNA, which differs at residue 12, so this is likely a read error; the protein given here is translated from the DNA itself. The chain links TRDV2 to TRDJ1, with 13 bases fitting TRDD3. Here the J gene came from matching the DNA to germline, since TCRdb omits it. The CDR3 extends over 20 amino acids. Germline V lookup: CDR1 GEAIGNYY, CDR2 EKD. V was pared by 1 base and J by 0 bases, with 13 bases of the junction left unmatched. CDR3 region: CACDTILLGDTWAYTDKLIF. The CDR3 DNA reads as TGTGCCTGTGACACGATATTACTGGGGGATACGTGGGCTTACACCGATAAACTCATCTTT.

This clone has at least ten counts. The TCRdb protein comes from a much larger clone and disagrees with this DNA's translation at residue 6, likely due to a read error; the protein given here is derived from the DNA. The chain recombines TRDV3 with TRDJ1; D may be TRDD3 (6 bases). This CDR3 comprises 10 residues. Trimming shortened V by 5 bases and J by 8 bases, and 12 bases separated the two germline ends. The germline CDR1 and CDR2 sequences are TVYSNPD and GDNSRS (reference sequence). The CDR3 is CALGGGKLIF. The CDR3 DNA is TGTGCCCTAGGGGGAGGGAAACTCATCTTT.

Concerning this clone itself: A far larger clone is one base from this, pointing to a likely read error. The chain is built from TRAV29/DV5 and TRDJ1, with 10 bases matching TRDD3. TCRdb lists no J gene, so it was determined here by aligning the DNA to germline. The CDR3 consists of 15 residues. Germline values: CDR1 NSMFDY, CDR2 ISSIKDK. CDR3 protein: CAASALLGDADKLIF. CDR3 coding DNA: TGTGCAGCAAGCGCGCTACTGGGGGATGCCGACAAACTCATCTTT.

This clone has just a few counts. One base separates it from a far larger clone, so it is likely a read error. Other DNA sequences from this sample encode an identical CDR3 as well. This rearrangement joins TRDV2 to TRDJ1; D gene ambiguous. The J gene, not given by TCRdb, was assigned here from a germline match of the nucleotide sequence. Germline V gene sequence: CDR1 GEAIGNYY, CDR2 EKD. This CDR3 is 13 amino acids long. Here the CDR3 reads CACDGGATDKLIF. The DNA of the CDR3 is TGTGCCTGTGACGGAGGGGCCACCGACAAACTCATCTTT.

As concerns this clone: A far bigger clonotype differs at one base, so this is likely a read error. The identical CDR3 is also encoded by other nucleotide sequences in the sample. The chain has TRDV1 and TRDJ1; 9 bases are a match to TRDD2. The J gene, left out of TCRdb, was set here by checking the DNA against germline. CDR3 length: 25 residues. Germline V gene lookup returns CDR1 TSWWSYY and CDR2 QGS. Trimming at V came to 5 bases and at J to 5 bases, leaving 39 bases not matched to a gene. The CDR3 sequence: CALGNPLPTVLYLLGSIGASDKLIF. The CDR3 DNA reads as TGTGCTCTTGGGAACCCCCTTCCTACAGTCCTCTACTTACTGGGTTCGATAGGAGCATCTGATAAACTCATCTTT.

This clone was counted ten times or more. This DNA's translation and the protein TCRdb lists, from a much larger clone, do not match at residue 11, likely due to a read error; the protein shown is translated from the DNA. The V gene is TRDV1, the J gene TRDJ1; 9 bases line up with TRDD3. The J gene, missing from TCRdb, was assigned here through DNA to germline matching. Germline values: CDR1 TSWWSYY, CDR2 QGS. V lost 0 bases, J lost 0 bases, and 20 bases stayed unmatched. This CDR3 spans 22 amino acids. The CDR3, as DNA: TGTGCTCTTGGGGAACTCTGCCCTCATCTACCGGGGGATACCATATACACCGATAAACTCATCTTT. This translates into CALGELCPHLPGDTIYTDKLIF.

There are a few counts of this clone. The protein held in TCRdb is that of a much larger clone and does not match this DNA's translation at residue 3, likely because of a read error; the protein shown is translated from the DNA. Written as DNA, the CDR3 is TGTGCTCCTGGACCTACCGGGGGTGTGAATAAACTCATCTTT. Translation gives CAPGPTGGVNKLIF. This sequence joins TRDV1 and TRDJ1, with D perhaps TRDD2 or TRDD3 (5 bases each). V was trimmed by 10 bases and J by 6 bases, leaving 21 bases between them. CDR3 length equals 14 residues. Germline-derived CDR1 and CDR2 are TSWWSYY and QGS.

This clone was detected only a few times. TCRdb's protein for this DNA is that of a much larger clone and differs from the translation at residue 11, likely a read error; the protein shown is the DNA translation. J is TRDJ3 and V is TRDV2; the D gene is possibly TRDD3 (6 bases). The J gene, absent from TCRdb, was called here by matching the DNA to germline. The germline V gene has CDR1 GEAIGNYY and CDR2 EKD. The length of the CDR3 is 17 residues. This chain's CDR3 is CACDTVKGAWGTRQMFF. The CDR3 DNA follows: TGTGCCTGTGACACCGTAAAGGGCGCCTGGGGCACCCGACAGATGTTTTTC.

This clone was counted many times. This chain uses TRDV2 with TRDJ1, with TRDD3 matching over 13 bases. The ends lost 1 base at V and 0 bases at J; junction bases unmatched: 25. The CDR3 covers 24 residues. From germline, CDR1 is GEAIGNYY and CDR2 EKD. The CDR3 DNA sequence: TGTGCCTGTGACACTTGGCCTTGGCTTCCTTCTTACTGGGGGATACGGGCGTACACCGATAAACTCATCTTT. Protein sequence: CACDTWPWLPSYWGIRAYTDKLIF.

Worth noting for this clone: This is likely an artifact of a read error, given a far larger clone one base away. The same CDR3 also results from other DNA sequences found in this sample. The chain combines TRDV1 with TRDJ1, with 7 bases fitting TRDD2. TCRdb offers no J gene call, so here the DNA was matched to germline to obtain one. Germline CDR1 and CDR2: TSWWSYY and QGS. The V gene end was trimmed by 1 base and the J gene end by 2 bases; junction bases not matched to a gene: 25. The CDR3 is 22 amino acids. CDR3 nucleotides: TGTGCTCTTGGGGAACGGTACCTTCCTCTTAACGAAGTCGTGGGGAGGACCGATAAACTCATCTTT. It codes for CALGERYLPLNEVVGRTDKLIF.

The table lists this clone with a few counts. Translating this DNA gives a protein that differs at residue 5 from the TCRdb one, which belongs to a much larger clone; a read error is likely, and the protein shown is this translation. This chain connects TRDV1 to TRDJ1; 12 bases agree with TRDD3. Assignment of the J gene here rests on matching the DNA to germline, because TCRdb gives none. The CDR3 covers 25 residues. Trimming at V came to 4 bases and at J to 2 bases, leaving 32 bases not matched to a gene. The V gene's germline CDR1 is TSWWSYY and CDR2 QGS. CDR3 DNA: TGTGCTCTTGGGGGACAGGGCTTCTCACAAGTACTGGGGGATACCATATCGCCGTGGACCGATAAACTCATCTTT. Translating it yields CALGGQGFSQVLGDTISPWTDKLIF.

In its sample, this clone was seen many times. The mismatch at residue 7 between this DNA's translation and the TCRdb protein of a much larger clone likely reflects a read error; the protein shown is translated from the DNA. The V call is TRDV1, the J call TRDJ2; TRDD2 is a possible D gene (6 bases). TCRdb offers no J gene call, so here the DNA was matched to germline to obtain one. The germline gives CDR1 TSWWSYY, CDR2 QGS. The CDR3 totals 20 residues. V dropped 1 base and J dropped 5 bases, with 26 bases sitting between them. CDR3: CALGEPPSRLVGLITAQLFF. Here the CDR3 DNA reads TGTGCTCTTGGGGAACCTCCTTCCCGTCTGGTGGGACTAATAACAGCACAACTCTTCTTT.

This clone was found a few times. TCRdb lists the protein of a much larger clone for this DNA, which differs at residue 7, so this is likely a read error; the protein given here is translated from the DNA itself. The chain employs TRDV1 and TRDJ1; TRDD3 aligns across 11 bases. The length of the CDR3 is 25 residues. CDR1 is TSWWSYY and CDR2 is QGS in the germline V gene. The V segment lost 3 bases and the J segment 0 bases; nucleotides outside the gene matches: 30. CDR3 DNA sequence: TGTGCTCTTGGGGAGAAAGTCCCTACGGGACGTCACTCTTGGGGGATACGCCGTAACACCGATAAACTCATCTTT. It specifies CALGEKVPTGRHSWGIRRNTDKLIF.

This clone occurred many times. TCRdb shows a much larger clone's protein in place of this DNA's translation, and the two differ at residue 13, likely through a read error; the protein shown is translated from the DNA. The CDR3 is CALGEGPTPPLPADKLIF. CDR3 DNA: TGTGCTCTTGGGGAGGGTCCTACACCGCCCCTCCCGGCCGATAAACTCATCTTT. The chain carries TRDV1 and TRDJ1; possible D gene TRDD2, 6 bases. V was clipped by 3 bases and J by 3 bases, with 23 bases between them. The CDR3 is 18 residues long. CDR1 TSWWSYY and CDR2 QGS come from the germline V gene.

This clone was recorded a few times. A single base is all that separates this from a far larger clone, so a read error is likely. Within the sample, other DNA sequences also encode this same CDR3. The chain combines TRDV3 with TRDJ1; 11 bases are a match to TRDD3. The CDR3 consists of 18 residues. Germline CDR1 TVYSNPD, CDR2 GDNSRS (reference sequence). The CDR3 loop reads CAFRAFPSYMGDTDKLIF. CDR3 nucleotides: TGTGCCTTTAGAGCCTTCCCCTCCTATATGGGGGATACGGATAAGCTCATCTTT.

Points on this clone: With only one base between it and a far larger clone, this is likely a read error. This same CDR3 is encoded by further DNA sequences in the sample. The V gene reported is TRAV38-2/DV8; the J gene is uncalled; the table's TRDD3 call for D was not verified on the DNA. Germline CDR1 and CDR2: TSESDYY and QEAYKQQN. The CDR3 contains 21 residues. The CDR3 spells CAYRSATPPGLGDNFADKLIF. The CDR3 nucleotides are TGTGCTTATAGGAGCGCGACCCCGCCTGGCCTGGGGGATAACTTCGCCGATAAACTCATATTT.

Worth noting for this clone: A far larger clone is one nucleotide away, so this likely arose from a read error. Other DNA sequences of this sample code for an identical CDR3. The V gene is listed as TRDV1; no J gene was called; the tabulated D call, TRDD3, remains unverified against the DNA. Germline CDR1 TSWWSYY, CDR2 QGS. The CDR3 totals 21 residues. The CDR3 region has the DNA TGTGCTCTTGGGGACGAAGGGCGTAAATACTGGGGGATACTCGACGGCGATAAACTCATCTTC. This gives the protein CALGDEGRKYWGILDGDKLIF.

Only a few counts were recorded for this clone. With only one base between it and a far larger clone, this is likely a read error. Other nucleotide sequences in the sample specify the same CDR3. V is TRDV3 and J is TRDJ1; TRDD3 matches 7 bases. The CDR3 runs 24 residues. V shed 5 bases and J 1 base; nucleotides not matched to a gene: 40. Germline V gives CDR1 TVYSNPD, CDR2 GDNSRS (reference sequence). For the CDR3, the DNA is TGTGCCCATGGGGTCTCCTTTTTATACTGGGGATTAACAAGGGTTCGATCTTGCACCGATAAACTCATCTTT. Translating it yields CAHGVSFLYWGLTRVRSCTDKLIF.

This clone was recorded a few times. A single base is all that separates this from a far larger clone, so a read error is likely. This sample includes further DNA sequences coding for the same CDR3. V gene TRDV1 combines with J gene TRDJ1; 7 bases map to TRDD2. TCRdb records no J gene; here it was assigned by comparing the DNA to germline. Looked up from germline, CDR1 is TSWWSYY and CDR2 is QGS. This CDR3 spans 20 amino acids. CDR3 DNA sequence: TGTGCTCTTGGGGAACCAGCTTTCGTTCCTACACCAGGGATCACCGACAAACTCATCTTT. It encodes CALGEPAFVPTPGITDKLIF.

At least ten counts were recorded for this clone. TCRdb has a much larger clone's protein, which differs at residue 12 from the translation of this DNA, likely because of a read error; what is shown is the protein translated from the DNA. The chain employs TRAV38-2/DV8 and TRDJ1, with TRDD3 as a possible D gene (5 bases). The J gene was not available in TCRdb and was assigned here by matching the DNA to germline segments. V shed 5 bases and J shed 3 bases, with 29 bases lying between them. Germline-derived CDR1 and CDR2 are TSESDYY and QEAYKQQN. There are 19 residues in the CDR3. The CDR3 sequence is CAYSPSGEAVGNTSDKLIF. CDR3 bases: TGTGCTTATAGTCCCAGCGGTGAGGCGGTGGGGAATACGTCCGATAAACTCATCTTT.

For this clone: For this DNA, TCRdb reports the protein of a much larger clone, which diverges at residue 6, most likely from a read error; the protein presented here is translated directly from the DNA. CDR3 sequence reads: CALGGCNTDKLIF. The CDR3 DNA reads TGTGCTCTTGGGGGTTGTAACACCGATAAACTCATCTTT. This chain joins TRDV1 and TRDJ1; D ambiguous. TCRdb leaves out the J gene; it was filled in here by matching the DNA to germline. CDR1 TSWWSYY and CDR2 QGS come from the germline V gene. V lost 4 bases and J 0 bases, leaving 6 bases between the germline ends. The CDR3 totals 13 residues.

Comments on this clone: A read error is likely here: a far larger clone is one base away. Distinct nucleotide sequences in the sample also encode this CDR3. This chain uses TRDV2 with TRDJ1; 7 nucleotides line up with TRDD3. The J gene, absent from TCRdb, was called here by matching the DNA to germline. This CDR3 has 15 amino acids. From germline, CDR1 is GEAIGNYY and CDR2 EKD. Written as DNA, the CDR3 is TGTGCTTGTGACACAAAGGGGGGATCCACCGATAAACTCATCTTT. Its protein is CACDTKGGSTDKLIF.

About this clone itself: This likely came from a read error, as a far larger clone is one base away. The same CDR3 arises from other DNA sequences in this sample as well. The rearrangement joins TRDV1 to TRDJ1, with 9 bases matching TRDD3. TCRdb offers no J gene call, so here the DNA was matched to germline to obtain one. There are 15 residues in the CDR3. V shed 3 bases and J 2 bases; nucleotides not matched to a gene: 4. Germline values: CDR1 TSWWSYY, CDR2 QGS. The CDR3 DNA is TGTGCTCTTGGGGAGCCCGGGGATACGACCGATAAACTCATCTTT. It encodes CALGEPGDTTDKLIF.